Only a few counts were recorded for the clone carrying this T cell receptor beta chain. Its antigen is not known. The entry originates in a study of cytomegalovirus exposure and HLA in healthy donors. Study-wide results and limits: The authors judged a highly shared variant cluster likely a sequencing artifact. The sole available immune exposure information was CMV serostatus.

The PCR employed 60 Vbeta primers together with 13 Jbeta primers. The protocol was immunoSEQ multiplex PCR, while the TCRdb copy is restricted to in-frame clones and leaves out a portion. Altogether around 110,000 clones are present, roughly 66% being singletons, with the ten largest covering about 2.2%. Per the germline V gene, CDR1 is ENHRY and CDR2 is SYGVKD. The CDR3 consists of 16 residues. Trimming at V came to 0 bases and at J to 0 bases, leaving 5 bases not matched to a gene. The sample consisted of PBMCs. V gene TRBV10-3 combines with J gene TRBJ2-7, with 7 bases matching TRBD2. The receptor was isolated from a woman younger than 45 in good health and CMV-seronegative. In nucleotides, the CDR3 is TGTGCCATCAGTGAGTCAGGGCTAGCGGACTCCTACGAGCAGTACTTC. This translates into CAISESGLADSYEQYF.